The clone carrying this T cell receptor beta chain was seen at least ten times. Its target is not known. The sample comes from a study of Graves' ophthalmopathy and Graves' hyperthyroidism. For the study at large: Peripheral blood (taken before any treatment) was collected at initial diagnosis. Findings and limits, study-wide: Stable hyperthyroidism and ophthalmopathy were told apart by a 13-signature model, which achieved about 90% sensitivity and around 77% specificity.

Amplification from RNA transcripts yielded the TCR beta CDR3 regions. Investigators did first-round RT-PCR with HTBI primers, then second-round multiplex PCR. One entry per CDR3 protein results from TCRdb running MiXCR on the multiplex PCR reads. The sample includes about 380,000 distinct CDR3 sequences, less than 20% of them seen just once. Trimming stripped 3 bases from V and 5 bases from J, with 13 bases between. CDR1 and CDR2 from the germline V gene are LNHDA and SQIVND (reference sequence). The CDR3 covers 14 residues. Diagnosis used clinical symptoms, serum thyroxine, TRAb, thyroid ultrasound and orbital computed tomography.

The sequenced sample was peripheral blood. The receptor's source is a woman younger than 35 with stable Graves' hyperthyroidism. The rearrangement joins TRBV19 to TRBJ2-5; D is possibly TRBD2 (7 bases). The CDR3 DNA reads TGTGCCAGTAGTATGCGGGGGCTGGGGGAGACCCAGTACTTC. This gives the protein CASSMRGLGETQYF.